This T cell receptor (beta chain) was sequenced during a study of shared clonotypes between healthy human individuals. In germline, CDR1 is MDHEN, CDR2 SYDVKM. Losses at the gene ends were 4 bases for V and 3 bases for J; bases not matched to a gene: 9. CDR3 length: 16 residues. Method: immunoSEQ multiplex PCR; TCRdb's copy keeps in-frame clones and lacks some. The sample records about 730,000 clones, 55% to 80% being singletons. The source is a woman in her 30s in good health. What was sequenced was memory CD4+ T cells sorted from blood. Subset reported: CD45RA-negative fraction. This chain uses TRBV28 with TRBJ2-3; TRBD1 matches 8 bases. The chain's CDR3 is CASSSRFRGRTDTQYF. As DNA, the CDR3 is TGTGCCAGCAGTTCCAGGTTCAGGGGGCGTACAGATACGCAGTATTTT.